This T cell receptor (beta chain) was documented in a study of cytomegalovirus exposure and HLA in healthy donors. Study-wide context: An early data release held 80 million or so unique TCRs from HLA-typed donors.

Use of 60 Vbeta and 13 Jbeta primers characterized the PCR. Generated by immunoSEQ multiplex PCR, the TCRdb table keeps only in-frame clones and is missing some. The sample has roughly 190,000 clones, under 85% seen once; the top ten hold about 3.1%. The CDR3 is made up of 12 amino acids. Trimming pared 2 bases from V and 4 bases from J, leaving 6 bases between. CDR1 and CDR2 from the germline V gene are MNHNY and SVGAGI (reference sequence). The chain joins TRBV6-6 to TRBJ2-7; D gene ambiguous. Input material: PBMCs. This TCR was recovered from a female donor in good health and CMV-seronegative. The chain's CDR3 is CASSYGPYEQYF. CDR3 DNA sequence: TGTGCCAGCAGTTACGGGCCATACGAGCAGTACTTC.